Following are 21 T cell receptor beta chains from one sample sequenced in a study of OX40 agonist ivuxolimab in advanced cancers. The method was immunoSEQ multiplex PCR; TCRdb's version includes in-frame clones alone and lacks a portion of them. There are about 54,000 clones in the sample; about 89% occur only once, and around an eighth lies in the top ten. Sample: CD4+ or CD8+ T cells sorted from blood, taken in a trial of the OX40 agonist ivuxolimab. The receptors shown here come from an adult with an advanced solid tumor such as melanoma, head and neck, liver or kidney cancer.

The CDR3 DNA sequence: TGTGCCAGCAGCTACCGGGACGGCTACGAGCAGTACTTC. Amino acid sequence: CASSYRDGYEQYF. J is TRBJ2-7 and V is TRBV5-8; D may match TRBD1 or TRBD2 (5 bases each). The ends were cut back, 3 bases at V and 3 bases at J, with 10 bases in the middle. The germline CDR1 and CDR2 sequences are SGHTS and YDEGEE. CDR3 length: 13 amino acids. Combining the CDR3 with reference TRBV5-8 and TRBJ2-7 gives the whole variable domain EAGVTQSPTHLIKTRGQQATLRCSPISGHTSVYWYQQALGLGLQFLLWYDEGEERNRGNFPPRFSGRQFPNYSSELNVNALELEDSALYLCASSYRDGYEQYFGPGTRLTVT.

The CDR3 nucleotides read TGTGCCAGCAGCCACGACAGGGGAATGAACACTGAAGCTTTCTTT. Translated, it gives CASSHDRGMNTEAFF. The V call is TRBV7-3, the J call TRBJ1-1; 8 positions match TRBD1. This CDR3 is built from 15 residues. The V gene end was trimmed by 5 bases and the J gene end by 0 bases; junction bases not matched to a gene: 5. Germline values: CDR1 SGHTA, CDR2 FQGTGA.

The V gene is TRBV1, the J gene TRBJ2-1; the table's D call TRBD2 went unverified against the DNA. TRBV1 is given as a pseudogene. This CDR3 is built from 16 residues. The chain's CDR3 is CTSRQGGTITYNEQFF. CDR3 nucleotide sequence: TGCACCAGCAGGCAAGGAGGAACTATTACCTACAATGAGCAGTTCTTC.

The V call is TRBV5-4, the J call TRBJ2-5; 8 nucleotides line up with TRBD1. Germline V gene sequence: CDR1 SGHNT, CDR2 YYREEE (reference sequence). CDR3 length equals 14 residues. V shed 4 bases, J shed 5 bases, and the junction held 7 bases outside the gene matches. The CDR3 DNA reads TGTGCCAGCAGCGCACCGACAGGGGTGGAGACCCAGTACTTC. Protein: CASSAPTGVETQYF.

The chain combines TRBV6-5 with TRBJ1-2; D gene ambiguous. V shed 5 bases and J shed 8 bases, with 12 bases lying between them. Germline V gives CDR1 MNHEY, CDR2 SVGAGI. CDR3 length equals 12 residues. Here the CDR3 reads CASSPPYGGYTF. DNA of the CDR3: TGTGCCAGCAGTCCTCCCTACGGAGGCTACACCTTC.

This chain connects TRBV5-1 to TRBJ1-4; D ambiguous. This CDR3 region has 13 residues. CDR1 SGHRS and CDR2 YFSETQ come from the germline V gene. Trimming shortened V by 3 bases and J by 6 bases, and 9 bases separated the two germline ends. CDR3 amino acids: CASSWFGDEKLFF. The CDR3 DNA reads TGCGCCAGCAGCTGGTTTGGGGATGAAAAACTGTTTTTT.

The V call is TRBV27, the J call TRBJ2-7, with a weak D call TRBD1 (5 bases). The CDR3 is made up of 16 amino acids. Per the germline V gene, CDR1 is MNHEY and CDR2 is SMNVEV (reference sequence). V was cut by 2 bases and J by 6 bases, with 20 bases left in between. CDR3 amino acids: CASSLRQPYIRGEQYF. CDR3 in DNA: TGTGCCAGCAGTTTACGACAGCCTTACATCCGTGGCGAGCAGTACTTC.

This rearrangement joins TRBV7-3 to TRBJ2-7; the D gene is possibly TRBD1 (5 bases). Germline CDR1 is SGHTA and CDR2 is FQGTGA. Trimming took off 2 bases at V and 5 bases at J, with 13 bases between the two ends. The CDR3 is 14 amino acids. The CDR3, as DNA: TGTGCCAGCAGCTTAGGGGCCCCTCCGAACGAGCAGTACTTC. Its protein product is CASSLGAPPNEQYF.

V and J are TRBV5-8 and TRBJ1-3; weak D call: TRBD1 (5 bases). The CDR3 has 17 residues. Trimming removed 4 bases from V and 0 bases from J, with 17 bases in between. CDR1 and CDR2 from the germline V gene are SGHTS and YDEGEE. CDR3: CASSLTQGSFSGNTIYF. The CDR3 bases are TGTGCCAGCAGCCTCACTCAGGGATCCTTCTCTGGAAACACCATATATTTT.

J is TRBJ1-2 and V is TRBV6-6, with 8 bases lining up with TRBD1. V lost 6 bases to trimming and J lost 5 bases; unmatched junction nucleotides: 5. The germline V gene encodes CDR1 MNHNY and CDR2 SVGAGI (reference sequence). CDR3 size: 13 residues. The CDR3 DNA follows: TGTGCCAGCAGCCGGACAGGGTTATATGGCTACACCTTC. Residues: CASSRTGLYGYTF.

The rearrangement uses TRBV29-1 and TRBJ1-2; no clear D. V lost 4 bases and J 0 bases, leaving 9 bases between the germline ends. Germline V gene sequence: CDR1 SQVTM, CDR2 ANQGSEA. There are 13 residues in the CDR3. The CDR3 protein is CSVGSGTNYGYTF. For the CDR3, the DNA is TGCAGCGTTGGGTCAGGTACTAACTATGGCTACACCTTC.

J is TRBJ2-3 and V is TRBV7-9; D perhaps matches TRBD1 (6 bases). Germline assignment: CDR1 SEHNR and CDR2 FQNEAQ (reference sequence). Trimming pared 5 bases from V and 13 bases from J, leaving 16 bases between. The CDR3 is made up of 12 amino acids. The CDR3 coding sequence is TGTGCCAGCAGCCCAACGACTGGGACAAAGTATTTT. Protein product: CASSPTTGTKYF. Drawing the rest from reference TRBV7-9 and TRBJ2-3, the complete variable domain is DTGVSQNPRHKITKRGQNVTFRCDPISEHNRLYWYRQTLGQGPEFLTYFQNEAQLEKSRLLSDRFSAERPKGSFSTLEIQRTEQGDSAMYLCASSPTTGTKYFGPGTRLTVL.

The CDR3 region has the DNA TGCGCCAGCCGACCGTCGGGGCACCTCTATGGCTACACCTTC. Its translation: CASRPSGHLYGYTF. The chain has TRBV10-2 and TRBJ1-2; TRBD1 might be the D (5 bases). V lost 8 bases and J lost 4, with 17 bases in between. In germline, CDR1 is WSHSY, CDR2 SAAADI. The CDR3 covers 14 residues.

V and J are TRBV2 and TRBJ1-1; 7 positions match TRBD1. V lost 6 bases, J lost 0 bases, and 4 bases stayed unmatched. The CDR3 covers 14 residues. Germline CDR1 SNHLY, CDR2 FYNNEI. The CDR3 region is CASRLQGMNTEAFF. CDR3 sequence (DNA): TGTGCCAGCAGGCTACAGGGGATGAACACTGAAGCTTTCTTT.

The rearrangement links TRBV28 to TRBJ1-5, with D possibly TRBD1 on 6 matching bases. Germline CDR1 is MDHEN and CDR2 is SYDVKM. V lost 10 bases, J lost 5 bases, and 18 bases lay in between. The CDR3 runs to 14 residues. The CDR3 loop reads CATLTTGFHQPQHF. CDR3 DNA: TGTGCCACCCTAACAACAGGGTTTCATCAGCCCCAGCATTTT.

V gene TRBV7-9 combines with J gene TRBJ1-3; D gene uncertain. The CDR3 runs 14 residues. With 5 bases removed from V and 4 bases from J, the gap between germline ends came to 12 bases. The germline gives CDR1 SEHNR, CDR2 FQNEAQ (reference sequence). The CDR3 region has the DNA TGTGCCAGCAGCAGTACGAGGAGGGGAAACACCATATATTTT. This codes for CASSSTRRGNTIYF.

The gene calls are TRBV29-1 and TRBJ2-2; a weak D match, TRBD2 (6 bases). Germline V lookup: CDR1 SQVTM, CDR2 ANQGSEA. Trimming took 3 bases from V and 6 from J, leaving 14 bases between them. This CDR3 comprises 14 residues. This CDR3 reads CSVDSPGGPGELFF. For the CDR3, the DNA is TGCAGCGTTGATAGCCCCGGGGGTCCCGGGGAGCTGTTTTTT.

V and J are TRBV11-2 and TRBJ1-1; TRBD1 might be the D (6 bases). The CDR3 sequence is 13 residues long. CDR1 and CDR2 from the germline V gene are SGHAT and FQNNGV. V shed 5 bases and J shed 8 bases, with 15 bases lying between them. CDR3 nucleotides: TGTGCCAGCAGCCGACAGGCCGAGGGGGAAGCTTTCTTT. It is translated as CASSRQAEGEAFF.

This chain uses TRBV15 with TRBJ2-7, with D hard to call. The CDR3 runs to 12 residues. Trimming removed 4 bases from V and 2 bases from J, with 6 bases in between. Germline values: CDR1 LNHNV, CDR2 YYDKDF (reference sequence). The CDR3 coding sequence is TGTGCCACCAGCATAGGACCCTACGAGCAGTACTTC. Translated: CATSIGPYEQYF. Complete variable domain (other parts from reference TRBV15 and TRBJ2-7): DAMVIQNPRYQVTQFGKPVTLSCSQTLNHNVMYWYQQKSSQAPKLLFHYYDKDFNNEADTPDNFQSRRPNTSFCFLDIRSPGLGDTAMYLCATSIGPYEQYFGPGTRLTVT.

This clone was seen once. The chain links TRBV7-9 to TRBJ2-1; D is perhaps TRBD2 (5 bases). The CDR3 runs to 13 residues. Per the germline V gene, CDR1 is SEHNR and CDR2 is FQNEAQ (reference sequence). Deletions cut 4 bases from V and 4 bases from J, with 8 bases between. CDR3 in amino acids: CASSYGVYNEQFF. In DNA, the CDR3 is TGTGCCAGCAGCTACGGGGTATACAATGAGCAGTTCTTC.

The CDR3 region is CSVESGVAYEQYF. The CDR3 DNA reads TGCAGCGTTGAATCAGGGGTGGCCTACGAGCAGTACTTC. This chain joins TRBV29-1 and TRBJ2-7; TRBD1 is a possible D gene (6 bases). The ends were cut back, 2 bases at V and 2 bases at J, with 10 bases in the middle. Germline loops: CDR1 SQVTM, CDR2 ANQGSEA. The length of the CDR3 is 13 residues.